This T cell receptor (beta chain) was sequenced during a study of blood T cell repertoires in COVID-19. V was trimmed by 2 bases and J by 5 bases, leaving 9 bases between them. The germline CDR1 and CDR2 sequences are KGHDR and SFDVKD. The CDR3 spans 14 residues. The assay was immunoSEQ multiplex PCR, and TCRdb's table has in-frame clones only and misses some. The repertoire holds under 250,000 clones, with 83% as singletons. Sequencing input: PBMCs or T cells enriched from blood (not recorded which). The chain employs TRBV24-1 and TRBJ1-5; unclear D gene. This clonotype originated in a woman aged 45 to 65 who had been exposed to COVID-19. The chain's CDR3 is CATSDSNLYQPQHF. DNA of the CDR3: TGTGCCACCAGTGATTCCAACTTATATCAGCCCCAGCATTTT.